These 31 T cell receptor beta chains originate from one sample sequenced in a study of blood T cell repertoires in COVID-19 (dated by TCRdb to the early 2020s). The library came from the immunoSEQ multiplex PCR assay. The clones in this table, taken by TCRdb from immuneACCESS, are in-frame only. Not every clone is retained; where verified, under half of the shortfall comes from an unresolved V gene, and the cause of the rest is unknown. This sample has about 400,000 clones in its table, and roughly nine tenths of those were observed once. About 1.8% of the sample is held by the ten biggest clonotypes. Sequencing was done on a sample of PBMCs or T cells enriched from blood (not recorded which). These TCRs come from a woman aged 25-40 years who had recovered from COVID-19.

In nucleotides, the CDR3 is TGTGCCAGCAGTACAAACCGGGACAGGGGAAACAATGAGCAGTTCTTC. Its translation is CASSTNRDRGNNEQFF. The chain employs TRBV2 and TRBJ2-1; TRBD1 agrees at 10 bases. Looked up from germline, CDR1 is SNHLY and CDR2 is FYNNEI. There are 16 residues in the CDR3. After removal of 5 bases from V and 5 bases from J, the junction contained 9 bases not matched to a gene.

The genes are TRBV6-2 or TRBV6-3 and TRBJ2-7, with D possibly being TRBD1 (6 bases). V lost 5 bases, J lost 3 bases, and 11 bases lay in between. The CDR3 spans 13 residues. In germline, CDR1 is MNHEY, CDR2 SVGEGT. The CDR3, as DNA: TGTGCCAGCAGTCAACAGGGATACTACGAGCAGTACTTC. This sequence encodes CASSQQGYYEQYF.

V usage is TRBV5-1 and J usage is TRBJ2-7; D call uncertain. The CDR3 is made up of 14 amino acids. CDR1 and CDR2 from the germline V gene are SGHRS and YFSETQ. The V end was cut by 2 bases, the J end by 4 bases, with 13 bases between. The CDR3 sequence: CASSLGSALYEQYF. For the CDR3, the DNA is TGCGCCAGCAGCTTAGGCAGCGCATTGTACGAGCAGTACTTC.

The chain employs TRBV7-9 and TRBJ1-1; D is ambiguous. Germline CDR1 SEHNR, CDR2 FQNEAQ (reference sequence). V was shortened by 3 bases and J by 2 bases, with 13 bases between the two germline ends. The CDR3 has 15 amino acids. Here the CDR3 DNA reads TGTGCCAGCAGCTTGGCGGGGTCGGTAAACACTGAAGCTTTCTTT. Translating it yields CASSLAGSVNTEAFF.

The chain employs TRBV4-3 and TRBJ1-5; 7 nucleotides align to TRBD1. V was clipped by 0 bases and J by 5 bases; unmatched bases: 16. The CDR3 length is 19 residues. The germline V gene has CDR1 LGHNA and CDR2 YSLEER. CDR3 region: CASSQEVFVLTGLDQPQHF. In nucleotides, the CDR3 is TGCGCCAGCAGCCAAGAAGTTTTTGTCTTGACAGGGTTGGATCAGCCCCAGCATTTT.

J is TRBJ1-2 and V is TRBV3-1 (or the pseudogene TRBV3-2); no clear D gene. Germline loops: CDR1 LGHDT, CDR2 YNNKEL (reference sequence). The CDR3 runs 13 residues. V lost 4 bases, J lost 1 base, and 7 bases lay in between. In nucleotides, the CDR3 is TGTGCCAGCAGCCCTCAGAATAACTATGGCTACACCTTC. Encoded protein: CASSPQNNYGYTF.

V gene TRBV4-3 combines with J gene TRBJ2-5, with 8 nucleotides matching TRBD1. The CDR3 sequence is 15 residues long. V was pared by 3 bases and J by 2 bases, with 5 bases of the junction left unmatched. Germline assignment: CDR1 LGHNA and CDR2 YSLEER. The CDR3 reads CASSQEGTGQETQYF. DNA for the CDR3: TGCGCCAGCAGCCAGGAAGGGACAGGTCAAGAGACCCAGTACTTC.

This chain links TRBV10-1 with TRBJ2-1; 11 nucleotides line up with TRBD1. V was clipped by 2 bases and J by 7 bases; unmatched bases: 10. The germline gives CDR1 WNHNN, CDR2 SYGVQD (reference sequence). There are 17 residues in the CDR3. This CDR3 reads CASSEAGIGQGANEQFF. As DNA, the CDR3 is TGCGCCAGCAGTGAGGCGGGAATTGGACAGGGGGCAAATGAGCAGTTCTTC.

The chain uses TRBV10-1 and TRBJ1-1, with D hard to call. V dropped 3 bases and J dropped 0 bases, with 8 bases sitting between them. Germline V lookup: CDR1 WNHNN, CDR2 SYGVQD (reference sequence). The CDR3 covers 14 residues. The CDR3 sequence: CASSESGLNTEAFF. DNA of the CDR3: TGCGCCAGCAGTGAATCCGGGTTGAACACTGAAGCTTTCTTT.

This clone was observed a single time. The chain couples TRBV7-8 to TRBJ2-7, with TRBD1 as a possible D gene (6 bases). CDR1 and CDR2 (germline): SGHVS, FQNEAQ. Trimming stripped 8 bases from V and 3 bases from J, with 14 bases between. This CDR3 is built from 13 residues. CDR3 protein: CASGRGHGYEQYF. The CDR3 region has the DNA TGTGCCAGCGGTAGGGGACATGGCTACGAGCAGTACTTC.

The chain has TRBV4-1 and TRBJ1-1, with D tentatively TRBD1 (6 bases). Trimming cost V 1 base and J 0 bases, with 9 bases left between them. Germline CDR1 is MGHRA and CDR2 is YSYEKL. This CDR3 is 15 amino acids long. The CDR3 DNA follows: TGCGCCAGCAGCCAAGGGACAGTTCTGAACACTGAAGCTTTCTTT. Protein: CASSQGTVLNTEAFF.

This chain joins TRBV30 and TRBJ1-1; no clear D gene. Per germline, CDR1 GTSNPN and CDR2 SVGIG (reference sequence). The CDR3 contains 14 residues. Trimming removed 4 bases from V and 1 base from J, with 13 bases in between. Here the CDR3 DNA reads TGTGCCTGGACTCCCCGCTGGCAGAACACTGAAGCTTTCTTT. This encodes CAWTPRWQNTEAFF.

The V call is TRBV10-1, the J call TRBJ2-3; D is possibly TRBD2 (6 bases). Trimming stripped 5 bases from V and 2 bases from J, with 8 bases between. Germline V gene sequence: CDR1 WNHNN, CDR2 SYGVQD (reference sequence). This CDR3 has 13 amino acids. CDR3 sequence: CASSWRDTDTQYF. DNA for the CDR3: TGCGCCAGCAGTTGGCGGGACACAGATACGCAGTATTTT.

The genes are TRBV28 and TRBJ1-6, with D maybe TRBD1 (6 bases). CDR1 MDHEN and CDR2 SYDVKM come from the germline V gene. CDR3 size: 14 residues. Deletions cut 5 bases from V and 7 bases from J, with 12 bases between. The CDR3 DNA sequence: TGTGCCAGCAGTCGGGACATGGGGAATTCACCCCTCCACTTT. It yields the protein CASSRDMGNSPLHF.

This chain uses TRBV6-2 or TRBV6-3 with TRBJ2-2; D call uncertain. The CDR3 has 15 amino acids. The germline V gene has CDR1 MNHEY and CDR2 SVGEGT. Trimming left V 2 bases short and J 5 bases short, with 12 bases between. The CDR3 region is CASSYRAFQTGELFF. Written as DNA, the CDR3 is TGTGCCAGCAGTTACCGCGCATTTCAAACCGGGGAGCTGTTTTTT.

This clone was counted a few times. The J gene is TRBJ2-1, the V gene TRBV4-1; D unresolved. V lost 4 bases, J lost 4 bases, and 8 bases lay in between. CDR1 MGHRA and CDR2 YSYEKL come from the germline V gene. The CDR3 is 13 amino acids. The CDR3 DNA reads TGCGCCAGCAGCCCTCAGAATTACAATGAGCAGTTCTTC. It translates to CASSPQNYNEQFF.

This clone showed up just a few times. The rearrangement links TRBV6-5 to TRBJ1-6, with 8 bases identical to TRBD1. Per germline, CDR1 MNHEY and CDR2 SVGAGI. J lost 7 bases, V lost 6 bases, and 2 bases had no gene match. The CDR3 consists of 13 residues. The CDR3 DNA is TGTGCCAGCAGGGGACAGGAAAATTCACCCCTCCACTTT. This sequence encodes CASRGQENSPLHF.

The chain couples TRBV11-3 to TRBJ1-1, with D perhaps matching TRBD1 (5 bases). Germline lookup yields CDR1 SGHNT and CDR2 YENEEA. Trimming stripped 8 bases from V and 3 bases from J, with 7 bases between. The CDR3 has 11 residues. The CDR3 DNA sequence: TGTGCCAGCTCGGGGGACACTGAAGCTTTCTTT. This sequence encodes CASSGDTEAFF.

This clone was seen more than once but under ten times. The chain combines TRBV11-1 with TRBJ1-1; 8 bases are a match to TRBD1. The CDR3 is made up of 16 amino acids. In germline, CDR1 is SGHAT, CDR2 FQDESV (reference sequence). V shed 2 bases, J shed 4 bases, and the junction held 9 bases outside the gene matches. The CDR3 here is CASSLRTGRSGTEAFF. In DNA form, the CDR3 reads TGTGCCAGCAGCTTAAGGACAGGGAGGAGTGGCACTGAAGCTTTCTTT.

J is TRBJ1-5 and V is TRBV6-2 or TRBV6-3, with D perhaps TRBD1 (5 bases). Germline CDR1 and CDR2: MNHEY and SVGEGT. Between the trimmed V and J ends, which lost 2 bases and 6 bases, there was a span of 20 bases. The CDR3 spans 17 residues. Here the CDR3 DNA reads TGTGCCAGCAGTTACGGGCCCCAGGGAATGGGCATTCAGCCCCAGCATTTT. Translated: CASSYGPQGMGIQPQHF.

As DNA, the CDR3 is TGTGCCAGCAGCTACCAGGGGAACACTGAAGCTTTCTTT. Residues: CASSYQGNTEAFF. The chain combines TRBV13 with TRBJ1-1; D perhaps matches TRBD1 (5 bases). The CDR3 contains 13 residues. The V gene lost 4 bases and the J gene lost 1 base, with 7 bases spanning the gap. The germline V gene has CDR1 PRHDT and CDR2 FYEKMQ (reference sequence). Based on the CDR3 plus reference TRBV13 and TRBJ1-1, the full variable domain is AAGVIQSPRHLIKEKRETATLKCYPIPRHDTVYWYQQGPGQDPQFLISFYEKMQSDKGSIPDRFSAQQFSDYHSELNMSSLELGDSALYFCASSYQGNTEAFFGQGTRLTVV.

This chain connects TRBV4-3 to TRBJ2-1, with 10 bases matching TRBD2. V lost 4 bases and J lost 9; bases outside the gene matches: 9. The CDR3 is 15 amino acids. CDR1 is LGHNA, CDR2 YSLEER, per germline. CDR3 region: CASSPTAGGPAEQFF. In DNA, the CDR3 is TGCGCCAGCAGCCCAACAGCGGGGGGGCCTGCTGAGCAGTTCTTC.

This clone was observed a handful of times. The CDR3 nucleotides read TGTGCCACCAGACAGGTATCAAACACTGAAGCTTTCTTT. Amino acid sequence: CATRQVSNTEAFF. The rearrangement joins TRBV2 to TRBJ1-1; perhaps TRBD1 as D (6 bases). The CDR3 spans 13 residues. The V end was cut by 10 bases, the J end by 2 bases, with 14 bases between. Germline loops: CDR1 SNHLY, CDR2 FYNNEI.

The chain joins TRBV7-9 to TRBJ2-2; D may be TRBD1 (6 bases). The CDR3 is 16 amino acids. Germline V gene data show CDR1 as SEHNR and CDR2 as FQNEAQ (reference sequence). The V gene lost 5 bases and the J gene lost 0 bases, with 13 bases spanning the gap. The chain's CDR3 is CASSPYRDANTGELFF. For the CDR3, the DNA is TGTGCCAGCAGCCCGTACAGGGACGCGAACACCGGGGAGCTGTTTTTT. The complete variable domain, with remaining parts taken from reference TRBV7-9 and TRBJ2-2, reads DTGVSQNPRHKITKRGQNVTFRCDPISEHNRLYWYRQTLGQGPEFLTYFQNEAQLEKSRLLSDRFSAERPKGSFSTLEIQRTEQGDSAMYLCASSPYRDANTGELFFGEGSRLTVL.

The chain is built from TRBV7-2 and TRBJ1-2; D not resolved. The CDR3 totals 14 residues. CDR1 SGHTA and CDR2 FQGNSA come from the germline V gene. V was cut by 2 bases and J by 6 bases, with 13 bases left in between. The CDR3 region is CASSLLRGSDGYTF. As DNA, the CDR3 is TGTGCCAGCAGCTTATTGCGGGGATCTGATGGCTACACCTTC. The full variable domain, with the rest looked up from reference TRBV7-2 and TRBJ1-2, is GAGVSQSPSNKVTEKGKDVELRCDPISGHTALYWYRQSLGQGLEFLIYFQGNSAPDKSGLPSDRFSAERTGGSVSTLTIQRTQQEDSAVYLCASSLLRGSDGYTFGSGTRLTVV.

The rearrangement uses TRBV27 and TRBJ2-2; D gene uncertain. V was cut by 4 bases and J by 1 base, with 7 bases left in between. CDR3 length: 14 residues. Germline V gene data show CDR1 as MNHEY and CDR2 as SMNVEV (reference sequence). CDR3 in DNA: TGTGCCAGCAGTTACAATCTGAACACCGGGGAGCTGTTTTTT. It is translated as CASSYNLNTGELFF.

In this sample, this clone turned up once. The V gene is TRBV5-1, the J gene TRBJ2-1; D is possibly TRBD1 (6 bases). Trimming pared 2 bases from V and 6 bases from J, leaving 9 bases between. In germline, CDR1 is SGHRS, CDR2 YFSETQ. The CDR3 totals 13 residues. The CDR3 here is CASSFGQRNEQFF. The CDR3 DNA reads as TGCGCCAGCAGCTTCGGACAGCGCAATGAGCAGTTCTTC.

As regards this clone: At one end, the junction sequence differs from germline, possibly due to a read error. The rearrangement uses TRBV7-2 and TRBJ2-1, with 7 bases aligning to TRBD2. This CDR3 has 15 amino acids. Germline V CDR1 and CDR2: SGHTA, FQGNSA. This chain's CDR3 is CASRLEGTTYNEQFF. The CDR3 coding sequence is TGTGCCAGCAGGTTAGAAGGGACTACCTACAATGAGCAGTTCTTC. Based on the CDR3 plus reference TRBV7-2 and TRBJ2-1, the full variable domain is GAGVSQSPSNKVTEKGKDVELRCDPISGHTALYWYRQSLGQGLEFLIYFQGNSAPDKSGLPSDRFSAERTGGSVSTLTIQRTQQEDSAVYLCASRLEGTTYNEQFFGPGTRLTVL.

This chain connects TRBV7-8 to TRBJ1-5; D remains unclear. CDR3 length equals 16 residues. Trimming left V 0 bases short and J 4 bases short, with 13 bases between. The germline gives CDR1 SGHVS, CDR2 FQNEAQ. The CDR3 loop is CASSLARGVRNQPQHF. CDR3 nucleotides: TGTGCCAGCAGCTTAGCGCGCGGGGTAAGAAATCAGCCCCAGCATTTT.

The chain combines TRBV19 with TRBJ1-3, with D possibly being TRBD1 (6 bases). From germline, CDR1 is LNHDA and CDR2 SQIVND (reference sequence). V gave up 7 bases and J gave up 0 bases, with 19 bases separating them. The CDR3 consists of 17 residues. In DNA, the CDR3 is TGTGCCAGTATGGGGCTGGACAGCGCCTTCTCTGGAAACACCATATATTTT. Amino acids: CASMGLDSAFSGNTIYF.

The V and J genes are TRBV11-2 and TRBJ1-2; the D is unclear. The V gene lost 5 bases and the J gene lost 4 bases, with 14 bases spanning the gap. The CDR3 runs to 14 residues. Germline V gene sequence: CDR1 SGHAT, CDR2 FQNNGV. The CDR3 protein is CASSRRLSPYGYTF. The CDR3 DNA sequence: TGTGCCAGCAGCCGCAGGCTATCCCCCTATGGCTACACCTTC.